Listed below are T cell receptor beta chains from one sample, sequenced in a study of shared clonotypes between healthy human individuals. Using immunoSEQ multiplex PCR, the repertoire was profiled, and TCRdb retains in-frame clones only, with some absent. The table shows about 2 million clones, with about 95% occurring only once. The sequenced material came from naive CD8+ T cells sorted from blood. The receptors derive from a man aged 18 to 35 in good health. Each CDR3 is given with its conserved first and last residue. The D gene is left open where the match is weak. A row's size may be missing; if present it is once, few, many or a size class.

d_call,clone_size,j_call,v_call,cdr3_nt,cdr3_aa
TRBD2,once,TRBJ2-7,TRBV11-2,TGTGCCTCCGGTTGGGGGGGAACATACGAGCAGTACTTC,CASGWGGTYEQYF
-,-,TRBJ2-3,TRBV18,TGTGCCAGCTCACCACCCGGCCACCCCCCGTATTTT,CASSPPGHPPYF
-,-,TRBJ2-7,TRBV5-6,TGTGCCAGCAGCTTGCCAGGGAACGAGCAGTACTTC,CASSLPGNEQYF
TRBD2,few,TRBJ2-1,TRBV30,TGTGCCTGGAGGCAACTAGCGCGCGAGCAGTTCTTC,CAWRQLAREQFF
-,-,TRBJ2-3,TRBV30,TGTGCCTGGAGCCGGGGAACCATGAGCACAGATACGCAGTATTTT,CAWSRGTMSTDTQYF
TRBD1,-,TRBJ2-1,TRBV6-5,TGTGCCAGCAGTTACTCTACAGGGGAGTGGACCGATGAGCAGTTCTTC,CASSYSTGEWTDEQFF
-,-,TRBJ1-4,TRBV6-5,TGTGCCAGCAGTTACCTAAGGGTCGGGGATGAAAAACTGTTTTTT,CASSYLRVGDEKLFF
-,-,TRBJ2-5,TRBV4-1,TGCGCCAGCAGCCAAGGACGAGAAGAGACCCAGTACTTC,CASSQGREETQYF
TRBD1,-,TRBJ2-7,TRBV5-1,TGCGCCAGCAGCTTTAACAGGGGCACCATCTCCTACGAGCAGTACTTC,CASSFNRGTISYEQYF
TRBD1,-,TRBJ2-1,TRBV6-5,TGTGCCAGCAGCCTATACAGGGGGTTAATTGGGGAGCAGTTCTTC,CASSLYRGLIGEQFF
TRBD2,-,TRBJ2-7,TRBV27,TGTGCCAGCAGTTTTATATTAGCGGGAGTCAACGAGCAGTACTTC,CASSFILAGVNEQYF
-,-,TRBJ1-1,TRBV28,TGTGCCAGCAGTTTCTTGGGGAGCACTGAAGCTTTCTTT,CASSFLGSTEAFF
-,-,TRBJ1-5,TRBV28,TGTGCCAGCAGTTTATGGCGGACAGGCAATCAGCCCCAGCATTTT,CASSLWRTGNQPQHF
-,-,TRBJ1-4,TRBV28,TGTGCCAGCAGTTTAGACAGAGAAACTAATGAAAAACTGTTTTTT,CASSLDRETNEKLFF
-,once,TRBJ1-1,TRBV29-1,TGCAGCGTTGAGCCATTAATTGCTTTCTTT,CSVEPLIAFF
TRBD1,-,TRBJ1-6,TRBV11-2,TGTGCCAGCAGCTTACAAACAGGGGAAAATTCACCCCTCCACTTT,CASSLQTGENSPLHF
-,-,TRBJ1-1,TRBV30,TGTGCCTGGAGCCGACAGACTGAAGCTTTCTTT,CAWSRQTEAFF
-,-,TRBJ2-7,TRBV25-1,TGTGCCAGCAGTGATTCCTTCCTAACCTACGAGCAGTACTTC,CASSDSFLTYEQYF